This is a list of T cell receptor beta chains from one sample in a study of cytomegalovirus exposure and HLA in healthy donors. Libraries were prepared by immunoSEQ multiplex PCR; TCRdb keeps only in-frame clonotypes and omits some of them. Of over 85,000 clones listed, roughly three quarters were seen once; the top ten hold 8.5% to 10%. The sequenced material came from PBMCs. The receptors shown here come from a male donor in good health and CMV-seropositive. The CDR3 runs from the conserved cysteine through the conserved F or W. A D gene is named only where the DNA matches it firmly. Some rows have no size entry. The others give once, few or many, or a class for an expanded clone.

V	size	D	J	DNA	CDR3
TRBV6-6	-	-	TRBJ2-1	TGTGCCAGCAGTGGGGACTCCTCCTACAATGAGCAGTTCTTC	CASSGDSSYNEQFF
TRBV6-5	-	-	TRBJ1-5	TGTGCCAGCAGTCTCGAGGGGGTTTTTCAGCCCCAGCATTTT	CASSLEGVFQPQHF
TRBV5-1	-	-	TRBJ1-6	TGCGCCAGCAGGAGGACAGTGGAGCTCCTATCCTATAATTCACCCCTCCACTTT	CASRRTVELLSYNSPLHF
TRBV9	-	TRBD1	TRBJ1-4	TGTGCCAGCAGCGTAGGACAGGGGAATGAAAAACTGTTTTTT	CASSVGQGNEKLFF
TRBV29-1	-	-	TRBJ2-7	TGCAGCGTTGTAGCCCCGACAGGCTACGAGCAGTACTTC	CSVVAPTGYEQYF
TRBV5-1	-	-	TRBJ2-1	TGCGCCAGCCGGGACATGGCGGAGGATTACAATGAGCAGTTCTTC	CASRDMAEDYNEQFF
TRBV5-1	once	-	TRBJ2-7	TGCGCCAGCAGCCCGGGGGACAGACAAGTCTACGAGCAGTACTTC	CASSPGDRQVYEQYF
TRBV7-2	-	-	TRBJ2-7	TGTGCCAGCAGCTTAGCTGGGCAGGAAGAGGGGGGGAGGCAGTACTTC	CASSLAGQEEGGRQYF
TRBV9	-	-	TRBJ2-1	TGTGCCAGCAGCCCCCGGGACAATGAGCAGTTCTTC	CASSPRDNEQFF
TRBV9	-	-	TRBJ2-7	TGTGCCAGCAGCCCCCGGGGAGGGGGATACTACGAGCAGTACTTC	CASSPRGGGYYEQYF
TRBV12-5	-	TRBD1	TRBJ2-3	TGTGCTAGTGGAGGACAGGGCGGCACAGATACGCAGTATTTT	CASGGQGGTDTQYF
TRBV7-8	-	-	TRBJ1-4	TGTGCCAGCAGCTCGTCAAGGGGAGAAAAACTGTTTTTT	CASSSSRGEKLFF
TRBV21-1	-	-	TRBJ1-2	TGTGCCAGCAGCAAAGGGAGGGGCGCCCCTGGCTACACCTTC	CASSKGRGAPGYTF
TRBV28	-	TRBD2	TRBJ2-7	TGTGCCAGCAGTTTATTATGGCTAGCGGGAGGTTACGAGCAGTACTTC	CASSLLWLAGGYEQYF
TRBV10-2	-	TRBD2	TRBJ2-7	TGCGCCAGCAGTGAGGTGGGACTAGCGATTGGGACCTACGAGCAGTACTTC	CASSEVGLAIGTYEQYF
TRBV27	-	TRBD2	TRBJ2-7	TGTGCCAGCAGGACGGGGGGAAGCTCCTACGAGCAGTACTTC	CASRTGGSSYEQYF
TRBV7-8	-	TRBD2	TRBJ2-1	TGTGCCAGCAGCGCAAGCGGGACTAGCGGGGCACGTGAGCAGTTCTTC	CASSASGTSGAREQFF
TRBV5-4	once	-	TRBJ2-7	TGTGCCAGCAGCTGTCAGGGAACCTACGAGCAGTACTTC	CASSCQGTYEQYF
TRBV6-1	-	TRBD2	TRBJ2-1	TGTGCCAGCAGAGCTAGCGGGGCCTACAATGAGCAGTTCTTC	CASRASGAYNEQFF
TRBV6-6	-	-	TRBJ2-5	TGTGCCAGCAGCCACCGGGGCCACAGGGAGGAGACCCAGTACTTC	CASSHRGHREETQYF
TRBV7-3	-	TRBD1	TRBJ1-1	TGTGCCAGCAGCTTAAGACAGGGGCGGGAAGCTTTCTTT	CASSLRQGREAFF
TRBV5-1	-	TRBD1	TRBJ2-3	TGCGCCAGCAGATCCCGGACAGGGACGACAGATACGCAGTATTTT	CASRSRTGTTDTQYF
TRBV7-9	few	-	TRBJ1-2	TGTGCCAGCAGCTTAGAACAGGGAAGGAGTGGCTACACCTTC	CASSLEQGRSGYTF
TRBV5-1	once	TRBD1	TRBJ2-7	TGCGCCAGCAGCTTGGAGGTAGGGGACAGGGGTGAGCAGTACTTC	CASSLEVGDRGEQYF
TRBV2	-	-	TRBJ1-5	TGTGCCAGCAGTGAGTCCACAGAAGTCCAGCCCCAGCATTTT	CASSESTEVQPQHF
TRBV7-9	-	-	TRBJ2-3	TGTGCCAGCAGCTTTAACAGGGGGGGAAGCACAGATACGCAGTATTTT	CASSFNRGGSTDTQYF
TRBV5-6	-	-	TRBJ2-7	TGTGCCAGCAGCTACCAGGACGAGCAGTACTTC	CASSYQDEQYF
TRBV4-3	-	TRBD2	TRBJ2-3	TGCGCCAGCAGCCAGGGAAGGACTAGCGGCACAGATACGCAGTATTTT	CASSQGRTSGTDTQYF
TRBV7-6	-	TRBD2	TRBJ2-1	TGTGCCAGCAGCTTAGTTCCTAGCGGGAGATCTGAGCAGTTCTTC	CASSLVPSGRSEQFF
TRBV14	-	TRBD2	TRBJ2-1	TGTGCCAGCAGCCAACGACTAGCGGGAGTTATTGTGAATGAGCAGTTCTTC	CASSQRLAGVIVNEQFF
TRBV5-1	-	-	TRBJ2-1	TGCGCCAGCAGGTCGCTCGGGGATGAGCAGTTCTTC	CASRSLGDEQFF
TRBV4-3	-	TRBD1	TRBJ2-7	TGCGCCAGCAGCCAAGATCCGGGACAGGCCCGGGGGTACGAGCAGTACTTC	CASSQDPGQARGYEQYF
TRBV4-3	-	-	TRBJ2-2	TGCGCCAGCAGCCAAGAATTAGCCGGGAGTTACACCGGGGAGCTGTTTTTT	CASSQELAGSYTGELFF
TRBV19	-	TRBD2	TRBJ2-3	TGTGCCAGTAGTAGGGGACTAGCGGGAGGGCCAGGTACGCAGTATTTT	CASSRGLAGGPGTQYF
TRBV5-1	-	-	TRBJ2-2	TGCGCCAGCAGCTTGGGACTGCTCGGGGAGCTGTTTTTT	CASSLGLLGELFF